The 29 T cell receptor beta chains presented below share a single source sample, sequenced in a study of T cell repertoires in cytomegalovirus infection. The antigens for these receptors are not known. TCRdb reanalysed the reads using MiXCR and keeps one entry per CDR3 protein. The table has some 500,000 distinct CDR3 sequences, roughly a third seen once. This sample comprised cultured PBMCs, obtained from culture after CMV antigen stimulation. These receptors were collected from a human donor in good health (CMV status not recorded). Some clones in this sample may be carry-over from other donors' samples.

This clonotype was picked up many times. J is TRBJ2-1 and V is TRBV12-3 or TRBV12-4; D call uncertain. Trimming removed 3 bases at V and 0 bases at J, with 12 bases between. This CDR3 has 16 residues. The CDR3: CASSFLGGSSYNEQFF. CDR3 bases: TGTGCCAGCAGTTTCTTAGGCGGAAGCTCCTACAATGAGCAGTTCTTC.

The V call is TRBV29-1, the J call TRBJ2-5; 11 bases are a match to TRBD2. Germline loops: CDR1 SQVTM, CDR2 ANQGSEA. J gave up 2 bases and V 6 bases, and 2 bases lay outside the gene matches. This CDR3 region has 13 residues. CDR3 DNA sequence: TGCAGCGTACGACTAGCGGGACAAGAGACCCAGTACTTC. Translation: CSVRLAGQETQYF.

This clonotype showed up just a few times. The chain links TRBV7-2 to TRBJ2-5; D is undetermined. The V gene lost 2 bases and the J gene lost 3 bases, with 22 bases spanning the gap. The germline gives CDR1 SGHTA, CDR2 FQGNSA. The CDR3 runs to 18 residues. The CDR3 nucleotides are TGTGCCAGCAGCTTATTCGCGCGGTCACAACCCACTGAAGAGACCCAGTACTTC. It codes for CASSLFARSQPTEETQYF.

The table lists this clonotype with many counts. The gene calls are TRBV18 and TRBJ1-1; 7 nucleotides agree with TRBD1. The CDR3 covers 14 residues. CDR1 KGHSH and CDR2 LQKENI come from the germline V gene. V lost 3 bases to trimming and J lost 11 bases; unmatched junction nucleotides: 12. For the CDR3, the DNA is TGTGCCAGCTCACCGATCGACAGGGAGGCCAGGGCTTTCTTT. Its protein is CASSPIDREARAFF.

In its sample, this clonotype was seen a few times. The CDR3: CASRDRGQGDTQYF. For the CDR3, the DNA is TGTGCCAGTCGGGACAGGGGGCAGGGAGATACGCAGTATTTT. The chain combines TRBV28 with TRBJ2-3; 12 bases map to TRBD1. The CDR3 extends over 14 amino acids. The germline V gene has CDR1 MDHEN and CDR2 SYDVKM. V lost 9 bases and J lost 5; bases outside the gene matches: 6. The entire variable domain, with the rest obtained from reference TRBV28 and TRBJ2-3, is as follows: DVKVTQSSRYLVKRTGEKVFLECVQDMDHENMFWYRQDPGLGLRLIYFSYDVKMKEKGDIPEGYSVSREKKERFSLILESASTNQTSMYLCASRDRGQGDTQYFGPGTRLTVL.

This chain uses TRBV6-8 with TRBJ2-1; 8 nucleotides align to TRBD2. The CDR3 sequence is 17 residues long. Germline V CDR1 and CDR2: MNHGY, SAAAGT. With V trimmed by 2 bases and J by 6 bases, 12 bases remained unmatched. In DNA form, the CDR3 reads TGTGCCAGCAGTTACCATCGGGGTAGCGGGGCTCCCAATGAGCAGTTCTTC. Amino acids: CASSYHRGSGAPNEQFF.

The CDR3 sequence: CASSLISLRPHRKVAFF. CDR3 bases: TGTGCCAGCAGCTTAATCTCCCTGAGACCGCACCGAAAAGTAGCTTTCTTT. This rearrangement joins TRBV7-9 to TRBJ1-1; D is unclear. CDR3 length: 17 residues. V shed 2 bases and J shed 10 bases, with 26 bases lying between them. Germline V lookup: CDR1 SEHNR, CDR2 FQNEAQ (reference sequence).

In this sample, this clonotype turned up a few times. This chain uses TRBV5-1 with TRBJ2-2; the D gene is possibly TRBD1 (6 bases). The CDR3 loop spans 15 amino acids. Trimming cost V 2 bases and J 5 bases, with 13 bases left between them. Germline CDR1 and CDR2: SGHRS and YFSETQ. The CDR3 sequence is CASSFSLQGTGELFF. For the CDR3, the DNA is TGCGCCAGCAGCTTTAGCCTACAGGGAACCGGGGAGCTGTTTTTT.

The J gene is TRBJ1-5, the V gene TRBV7-9; the D gene is possibly TRBD1 (5 bases). Germline V CDR1 and CDR2: SEHNR, FQNEAQ (reference sequence). This CDR3 contains 16 residues. V shed 0 bases and J shed 6 bases, with 15 bases lying between them. The CDR3 protein is CASSLARQGGIQPQHF. As DNA, the CDR3 is TGTGCCAGCAGCTTAGCTCGTCAGGGCGGAATTCAGCCCCAGCATTTT.

The chain joins TRBV7-9 to TRBJ2-4, with TRBD2 identical over 8 bases. V trimming: 0 bases; J trimming: 3 bases; junction bases outside the gene matches: 16. This CDR3 region has 20 residues. CDR1 and CDR2 from the germline V gene are SEHNR and FQNEAQ (reference sequence). CDR3 amino acids: CASSLAPGLVGRRGKNIQYF. DNA for the CDR3: TGTGCCAGCAGCTTAGCTCCGGGACTAGTGGGACGAAGAGGCAAAAACATTCAGTACTTC.

The CDR3 nucleotides read TGTGCCACCAGTGACCAAACTATCCCTCGGGAGCAGTTCTTC. It specifies CATSDQTIPREQFF. The chain combines TRBV24-1 with TRBJ2-1; D remains unclear. Germline V gene data show CDR1 as KGHDR and CDR2 as SFDVKD. Trimming removed 4 bases from V and 10 bases from J, with 16 bases in between. The CDR3 length is 14 residues.

This chain uses TRBV7-8 with TRBJ2-3; TRBD2 matches 9 bases. J gave up 1 base and V 8 bases, and 4 bases lay outside the gene matches. Germline lookup yields CDR1 SGHVS and CDR2 FQNEAQ. The CDR3 loop spans 14 amino acids. CDR3 region: CASQREDGTDTQYF. DNA of the CDR3: TGTGCCAGCCAGCGGGAGGATGGCACAGATACGCAGTATTTT. The complete variable domain, with remaining parts taken from reference TRBV7-8 and TRBJ2-3, reads GAGVSQSPRYKVAKRGQDVALRCDPISGHVSLFWYQQALGQGPEFLTYFQNEAQLDKSGLPSDRFFAERPEGSVSTLKIQRTQQEDSAVYLCASQREDGTDTQYFGPGTRLTVL.

This chain connects TRBV29-1 to TRBJ1-1, with TRBD1 identical over 10 bases. CDR3 length: 14 amino acids. CDR1 SQVTM and CDR2 ANQGSEA come from the germline V gene. V was clipped by 7 bases and J by 8 bases; unmatched bases: 13. The CDR3, as DNA: TGCAGCGCCGTAACCGGGACAGGGGCCCGGGAAGCTTTCTTT. It encodes CSAVTGTGAREAFF.

The V and J genes are TRBV28 and TRBJ1-2; possibly TRBD1 for D (5 bases). Germline CDR1 MDHEN, CDR2 SYDVKM. V lost 6 bases, J lost 3 bases, and 11 bases lay in between. The CDR3 is 13 amino acids. The CDR3 sequence: CASSRRDHYGYTF. In DNA form, the CDR3 reads TGTGCCAGCAGCCGACGGGACCACTATGGCTACACCTTC.

This clonotype was found a few times. This sequence joins TRBV12-3 or TRBV12-4 and TRBJ1-6, with D possibly matching TRBD1 (6 bases). The CDR3 runs 15 residues. V was shortened by 7 bases and J by 10 bases, with 20 bases between the two germline ends. CDR3 sequence reads: CASTLVGGPGSPLHF. The CDR3 nucleotides are TGTGCCAGCACCCTAGTGGGGGGGCCCGGGTCACCCCTCCACTTT.

The V call is TRBV12-3 or TRBV12-4, the J call TRBJ2-2, with 8 bases that match TRBD2. The CDR3 spans 15 residues. With 6 bases clipped from V and 5 bases from J, the junction kept 8 bases outside the gene matches. The chain's CDR3 is CASSRAGVTTGELFF. CDR3 bases: TGTGCCAGCAGCCGAGCGGGAGTGACGACCGGGGAGCTGTTTTTT.

This clonotype was observed a handful of times. The chain couples TRBV28 to TRBJ2-3, with D possibly matching TRBD2 (6 bases). The germline V gene encodes CDR1 MDHEN and CDR2 SYDVKM. V was trimmed by 6 bases and J by 1 base, leaving 14 bases between them. The CDR3 consists of 15 residues. The CDR3 loop reads CASRPGSAGTDTQYF. As DNA, the CDR3 is TGTGCCAGCAGGCCCGGGAGCGCGGGCACAGATACGCAGTATTTT. The whole variable domain, filled in from reference TRBV28 and TRBJ2-3, reads DVKVTQSSRYLVKRTGEKVFLECVQDMDHENMFWYRQDPGLGLRLIYFSYDVKMKEKGDIPEGYSVSREKKERFSLILESASTNQTSMYLCASRPGSAGTDTQYFGPGTRLTVL.

The CDR3 nucleotides read TGTGCCAGCAGTTCCGGTAACGGGAGGGGGGGGTACAATGAGCAGTTCTTC. Translating it yields CASSSGNGRGGYNEQFF. The chain joins TRBV27 to TRBJ2-1; 8 bases line up with TRBD2. CDR1 and CDR2 from the germline V gene are MNHEY and SMNVEV (reference sequence). CDR3 length: 17 residues. V gave up 4 bases and J gave up 4 bases; unmatched junction bases: 12.

This clonotype was seen a handful of times. The chain joins TRBV7-2 to TRBJ2-2; 12 positions match TRBD2. The CDR3 has 15 amino acids. Germline V gives CDR1 SGHTA, CDR2 FQGNSA. With 5 bases clipped from V and 4 bases from J, the junction kept 2 bases outside the gene matches. The CDR3 spells CASSRLAGVTGELFF. In DNA form, the CDR3 reads TGTGCCAGCAGCAGACTAGCGGGAGTCACCGGGGAGCTGTTTTTT.

The rearrangement joins TRBV27 to TRBJ2-4; 8 nucleotides agree with TRBD2. This CDR3 is 13 amino acids long. The germline V gene has CDR1 MNHEY and CDR2 SMNVEV (reference sequence). The V gene end was trimmed by 3 bases and the J gene end by 7 bases; junction bases not matched to a gene: 2. CDR3 residues: CASSFRLANIQYF. The CDR3 DNA reads TGTGCCAGCAGTTTCCGACTAGCGAACATTCAGTACTTC.

The rearrangement links TRBV19 to TRBJ2-2, with 8 bases aligning to TRBD1. The CDR3 has 15 amino acids. In germline, CDR1 is LNHDA, CDR2 SQIVND (reference sequence). With 5 bases clipped from V and 4 bases from J, the junction kept 6 bases outside the gene matches. The CDR3 spells CASSLGQGGTGELFF. CDR3 in DNA: TGTGCCAGTAGTCTCGGACAGGGTGGCACCGGGGAGCTGTTTTTT. Looking up the rest from reference TRBV19 and TRBJ2-2 gives the full variable domain: DGGITQSPKYLFRKEGQNVTLSCEQNLNHDAMYWYRQDPGQGLRLIYYSQIVNDFQKGDIAEGYSVSREKKESFPLTVTSAQKNPTAFYLCASSLGQGGTGELFFGEGSRLTVL.

This clonotype was found once. The chain combines TRBV7-2 with TRBJ2-7; D unresolved. CDR1 is SGHTA, CDR2 FQGNSA, per germline. This CDR3 spans 13 amino acids. The V end was cut by 3 bases, the J end by 3 bases, with 9 bases between. The CDR3 DNA sequence: TGTGCCAGCAGCTTGCTTTGGAACTACGAGCAGTACGTC. Translating it yields CASSLLWNYEQYV.

The chain couples TRBV6-8 to TRBJ2-3; D might be TRBD2 (6 bases). The CDR3 is made up of 17 amino acids. V was pared by 5 bases and J by 1 base, with 19 bases between. From germline, CDR1 is MNHGY and CDR2 SAAAGT. CDR3 nucleotides: TGTGCCAGCAGTCGCCCCGGTCGGGCGGGGCGCACAGATACGCAGTATTTT. Protein sequence: CASSRPGRAGRTDTQYF.

The gene calls are TRBV7-2 and TRBJ1-2; weak D call: TRBD1 (5 bases). The CDR3 totals 12 residues. V lost 6 bases and J lost 7, with 12 bases in between. Germline V gene lookup returns CDR1 SGHTA and CDR2 FQGNSA. The CDR3: CASSTVGGGYTF. CDR3 sequence (DNA): TGTGCCAGCAGTACAGTGGGGGGTGGCTACACCTTC.

V and J are TRBV4-2 and TRBJ1-4; no definite D call. The CDR3 totals 14 residues. Germline V gene sequence: CDR1 LGHNA, CDR2 YNFKEQ. V was cut by 4 bases and J by 6 bases, with 12 bases left in between. CDR3 coding DNA: TGTGCCAGCAGCCGGCGCGGGGAAGATGAAAAACTGTTTTTT. It specifies CASSRRGEDEKLFF.

This chain joins TRBV20-1 and TRBJ1-6; 8 bases line up with TRBD1. The V segment lost 4 bases and the J segment 7 bases; nucleotides outside the gene matches: 9. CDR1 is DFQATT, CDR2 SNEGSKA, per germline (reference sequence). This CDR3 comprises 15 residues. CDR3 DNA: TGCAGTGCTAAGGGACAGGCCTTATCCAATTCACCCCTCCACTTT. Translated, it gives CSAKGQALSNSPLHF.

This clonotype was detected a few times. The genes are TRBV28 and TRBJ1-1; unclear D gene. The CDR3 consists of 11 residues. Trimming shortened V by 7 bases and J by 6 bases, and 9 bases separated the two germline ends. The germline V gene has CDR1 MDHEN and CDR2 SYDVKM. The CDR3 DNA reads TGTGCCAGCAACCCCGGTGCTGAAGCTTTCTTT. This encodes CASNPGAEAFF.

The rearrangement uses TRBV6-5 and TRBJ2-2; 7 bases are a match to TRBD1. The germline CDR1 and CDR2 sequences are MNHEY and SVGAGI. J was trimmed by 6 bases and V by 2 bases; bases with no gene match: 18. CDR3 size: 19 residues. The CDR3 DNA sequence: TGTGCCAGCAGTTACCCGCGGCTCGGGTCGACAGGGAATGCCGGGGAGCTGTTTTTT. This encodes CASSYPRLGSTGNAGELFF.

This clonotype was counted a few times. The J gene is TRBJ2-2, the V gene TRBV19; TRBD2 matches at 9 bases. Trimming took 6 bases from V and 6 from J; bases not matched to a gene: 14. Germline V lookup: CDR1 LNHDA, CDR2 SQIVND (reference sequence). CDR3 length: 17 amino acids. The chain's CDR3 is CASRRSGRGFVPGELFF. In DNA form, the CDR3 reads TGTGCCAGTAGACGTAGCGGGAGAGGTTTTGTCCCCGGGGAGCTGTTTTTT. The full variable domain, completed using reference TRBV19 and TRBJ2-2, is DGGITQSPKYLFRKEGQNVTLSCEQNLNHDAMYWYRQDPGQGLRLIYYSQIVNDFQKGDIAEGYSVSREKKESFPLTVTSAQKNPTAFYLCASRRSGRGFVPGELFFGEGSRLTVL.